One and the same sample provided the 17 T cell receptor beta chains below, sequenced in a study of T cells expressing NK-cell markers. Reanalyzing the 5' RACE reads, TCRdb keeps one entry per CDR3 protein, without DNA. The listing contains about 550,000 distinct CDR3 sequences. The source material was blood T cells: a sorted CD56 or NKG2C T cell subset, CD4+ or CD8+ T cells, or bulk PBMC T cells (not recorded which). The receptors derive from a man aged 18 to 29 in good health.

This chain uses TRBV5-5 with TRBJ1-5. Germline CDR1 reads SGHKS; CDR2 reads YYEKEE (reference sequence). The CDR3 runs 17 residues. This CDR3 reads CASSLGAVGVVDQPQHF. The variable domain in full, with the rest retrieved from reference TRBV5-5 and TRBJ1-5, is DAGVTQSPTHLIKTRGQQVTLRCSPISGHKSVSWYQQVLGQGPQFIFQYYEKEERGRGNFPDRFSARQFPNYSSELNVNALLLGDSALYLCASSLGAVGVVDQPQHFGDGTRLSIL.

V is TRBV28 and J is TRBJ1-4; there is no DNA to check the TCRdb D call of TRBD1. The CDR3 sequence is 16 residues long. Per the germline V gene, CDR1 is MDHEN and CDR2 is SYDVKM. The CDR3 reads CASSLYNQGLPPKLFF.

V gene TRBV6-1 combines with J gene TRBJ1-1; with no DNA, the TCRdb D assignment of TRBD1 cannot be verified. Per the germline V gene, CDR1 is MNHNS and CDR2 is SASEGT. CDR3 length: 13 residues. The CDR3: CASRDRANTEAFF.

The CDR3 loop reads CASSWGQGGGCTF. The chain couples TRBV12-3 or TRBV12-4 to TRBJ1-2; TCRdb selects TRBD1, and the lack of DNA leaves this call unchecked. This CDR3 region has 13 residues.

This chain joins TRBV12-3 or TRBV12-4 and TRBJ1-4. There are 12 residues in the CDR3. This CDR3 reads CASSRVGEKLFF.

This chain joins TRBV7-9 and TRBJ1-5. The CDR3 contains 12 residues. Germline V gene lookup returns CDR1 SEHNR and CDR2 FQNEAQ (reference sequence). CDR3 loop: CASSLESSPQHF.

The chain joins TRBV20-1 to TRBJ2-2; the TCRdb D gene call, TRBD2, has no DNA to confirm it. CDR3 length equals 18 residues. Germline V gene sequence: CDR1 DFQATT, CDR2 SNEGSKA (reference sequence). CDR3 loop: CSARDLVASGSSTGELFF.

This chain links TRBV6-5 with TRBJ2-2; there is no DNA to check the TCRdb D call of TRBD1. The V gene's germline CDR1 is MNHEY and CDR2 SVGAGI. This CDR3 has 16 residues. CDR3 sequence reads: CASSYSTGAGTGELFF.

The chain joins TRBV5-6 to TRBJ2-3; there is no DNA to check the TCRdb D call of TRBD1. CDR1 is SGHDT, CDR2 YYEEEE, per germline. This CDR3 region has 16 residues. The CDR3 loop is CASSTPVGSLPDTQYF.

This rearrangement joins TRBV6-1 to TRBJ2-1; TCRdb names TRBD2, which stays unverified in the absence of DNA. This CDR3 region has 15 residues. The germline CDR1 and CDR2 sequences are MNHNS and SASEGT. CDR3 loop: CASTTGATSGRAEFF.

The V and J genes are TRBV7-8 and TRBJ2-3; there is no DNA to check the TCRdb D call of TRBD1. The V gene's germline CDR1 is SGHVS and CDR2 FQNEAQ. The CDR3 extends over 12 amino acids. This CDR3 reads CASSEGGGTQYF.

The chain uses TRBV7-8 and TRBJ2-5. The CDR3 consists of 16 residues. Germline CDR1 reads SGHVS; CDR2 reads FQNEAQ. The CDR3 loop reads CASSLPWGFGQETQYF. The entire variable domain, with the rest obtained from reference TRBV7-8 and TRBJ2-5, is as follows: GAGVSQSPRYKVAKRGQDVALRCDPISGHVSLFWYQQALGQGPEFLTYFQNEAQLDKSGLPSDRFFAERPEGSVSTLKIQRTQQEDSAVYLCASSLPWGFGQETQYFGPGTRLLVL.

The CDR3 sequence: CASSSNADNQPQHF. J is TRBJ1-5 and V is TRBV5-5. This CDR3 contains 14 residues. CDR1 and CDR2 from the germline V gene are SGHKS and YYEKEE (reference sequence).

The chain has TRBV18 and TRBJ2-1; there is no DNA to check the TCRdb D call of TRBD2. The CDR3 totals 18 residues. The germline V gene encodes CDR1 KGHSH and CDR2 LQKENI. The CDR3 loop reads CASSPMGLAKSSYNEQFF. Combining the CDR3 with reference TRBV18 and TRBJ2-1 gives the whole variable domain NAGVMQNPRHLVRRRGQEARLRCSPMKGHSHVYWYRQLPEEGLKFMVYLQKENIIDESGMPKERFSAEFPKEGPSILRIQQVVRGDSAAYFCASSPMGLAKSSYNEQFFGPGTRLTVL.

V gene TRBV27 combines with J gene TRBJ2-5; TCRdb's assignment of TRBD1 cannot be checked, as there is no DNA. Germline assignment: CDR1 MNHEY and CDR2 SMNVEV (reference sequence). The CDR3 length is 17 residues. CDR3 protein: CASSLAPRGAREETQYF.

This sequence joins TRBV12-3 or TRBV12-4 and TRBJ2-7; the D call of TRBD2 rests on TCRdb alone, since no DNA is present to check it. The CDR3 runs 15 residues. CDR3 residues: CASSLSSSGKYEQYF.

The V gene is TRBV6-5, the J gene TRBJ1-3. CDR1 is MNHEY, CDR2 SVGAGI, per germline. The CDR3 sequence is 16 residues long. CDR3 sequence: CASSYRVVGDLGTIYF.